Presented here are 25 T cell receptor beta chains from one specimen sequenced in a study of CD8 T cells in Susac syndrome. An input of 0.5 to 1 ug of RNA was subjected to reverse transcription using random hexamers. TCRdb reprocessed the immunoSEQ multiplex PCR reads with MiXCR, giving one entry per CDR3 protein. Of about 140,000 distinct CDR3 sequences in the sample, approximately 95% were seen once. The sequenced material came from CD4+ T cells from PBMCs. Receptors originate from a human donor with multiple sclerosis.

The CDR3 here is CASSRTSSSYEQYF. Here the CDR3 DNA reads TGTGCCAGCAGTCGGACTAGCTCCTCCTACGAGCAGTACTTC. The V and J genes are TRBV3-1 and TRBJ2-7; 8 nucleotides align to TRBD2. Germline CDR1 is LGHDT and CDR2 is YNNKEL (reference sequence). The CDR3 runs 14 residues. V gave up 6 bases and J gave up 0 bases; unmatched junction bases: 4.

V and J are TRBV12-3 or TRBV12-4 and TRBJ1-5; possibly TRBD1 for D (5 bases). This CDR3 has 17 residues. With 5 bases removed from V and 1 base from J, the gap between germline ends came to 18 bases. CDR3 loop: CASSVSGGDPSNQPQHF. The CDR3, as DNA: TGTGCCAGCAGTGTAAGTGGAGGGGACCCAAGCAATCAGCCCCAGCATTTT.

The chain links TRBV20-1 to TRBJ2-7, with a possible D match to TRBD1 (6 bases). Trimming took off 2 bases at V and 4 bases at J, with 15 bases between the two ends. CDR1 DFQATT and CDR2 SNEGSKA come from the germline V gene (reference sequence). The CDR3 sequence is 14 residues long. CDR3 residues: CSARPRDTPYEQYF. The CDR3 DNA is TGCAGTGCTAGACCCCGGGACACCCCTTACGAGCAGTACTTC.

The V and J genes are TRBV20-1 and TRBJ1-5; weak D call: TRBD1 (5 bases). The germline CDR1 and CDR2 sequences are DFQATT and SNEGSKA (reference sequence). This CDR3 contains 15 residues. The V end lost 2 bases, the J end lost 3 bases, and 14 bases lay between the germline ends. The CDR3: CSARLPGTPNQPQHF. The CDR3 DNA reads TGCAGTGCTAGACTCCCCGGGACTCCCAATCAGCCCCAGCATTTT.

This clonotype was observed once. This sequence joins TRBV9 and TRBJ2-1; 7 bases line up with TRBD1. Germline V gene lookup returns CDR1 SGDLS and CDR2 YYNGEE. Trimming removed 4 bases from V and 0 bases from J; junction bases left unmatched: 10. CDR3 size: 17 residues. CDR3 in DNA: TGTGCCAGCAGCCCCCAGACAGGGCCTTTCTCCTACAATGAGCAGTTCTTC. Its translation: CASSPQTGPFSYNEQFF.

V and J are TRBV29-1 and TRBJ2-1; D perhaps matches TRBD2 (6 bases). CDR1 and CDR2 (germline): SQVTM, ANQGSEA. Trimming removed 4 bases at V and 0 bases at J, with 10 bases between. The CDR3 covers 14 residues. This chain's CDR3 is CSVVAGSSYNEQFF. The CDR3 nucleotides read TGCAGCGTTGTGGCGGGAAGCTCCTACAATGAGCAGTTCTTC.

The chain is built from TRBV5-4 and TRBJ2-2; TRBD2 matches 8 bases. The CDR3 totals 16 residues. After removal of 4 bases from V and 2 bases from J, the junction contained 7 bases not matched to a gene. CDR1 and CDR2 (germline): SGHNT, YYREEE (reference sequence). In nucleotides, the CDR3 is TGTGCCAGCAGCCTAGCGACTAGCGATAACACCGGGGAGCTGTTTTTT. Its translation is CASSLATSDNTGELFF.

J is TRBJ2-1 and V is TRBV5-1; D remains unclear. The CDR3 is made up of 14 amino acids. The germline V and J ends were trimmed by 4 bases and 4 bases, with 12 bases remaining between them. Germline V gives CDR1 SGHRS, CDR2 YFSETQ. The CDR3 region has the DNA TGCGCCAGCAGCAGCCGGGCACCTTACAATGAGCAGTTCTTC. It is translated as CASSSRAPYNEQFF.

The V and J genes are TRBV20-1 and TRBJ1-5; 8 bases align to TRBD1. This CDR3 spans 14 amino acids. The trim removed 3 bases at V and 6 bases at J, leaving 7 bases unmatched. The germline CDR1 and CDR2 sequences are DFQATT and SNEGSKA (reference sequence). As DNA, the CDR3 is TGCAGTGCTAGGGGGCAGGGGGCAGGTCAGCCCCAGCATTTT. The encoded protein is CSARGQGAGQPQHF.

The J gene is TRBJ2-1, the V gene TRBV2; 8 bases align to TRBD2. This CDR3 is built from 15 residues. Germline V gene sequence: CDR1 SNHLY, CDR2 FYNNEI. V was clipped by 6 bases and J by 6 bases; unmatched bases: 10. CDR3 sequence: CASRYSGGGPNEQFF. The CDR3 bases are TGTGCCAGCAGATACAGCGGGGGAGGACCCAATGAGCAGTTCTTC.

The V call is TRBV20-1, the J call TRBJ1-1; D uncertain. Germline-derived CDR1 and CDR2 are DFQATT and SNEGSKA (reference sequence). This CDR3 contains 12 residues. Trimming took off 2 bases at V and 3 bases at J, with 7 bases between the two ends. Here the CDR3 DNA reads TGCAGTGCTAGAAGGAGGGACACTGAAGCTTTCTTT. This codes for CSARRRDTEAFF.

This clonotype showed up just once. The chain combines TRBV6-5 with TRBJ2-7; D is unresolved. Trimming cost V 0 bases and J 2 bases, with 17 bases left between them. This CDR3 spans 17 amino acids. In germline, CDR1 is MNHEY, CDR2 SVGAGI. In DNA, the CDR3 is TGTGCCAGCAGTTACTCGAGCCCGTCTGCTATCCCCTACGAGCAGTACTTC. This codes for CASSYSSPSAIPYEQYF.

The J gene is TRBJ2-2, the V gene TRBV20-1, with 9 bases identical to TRBD2. CDR3 length: 19 residues. Germline CDR1 DFQATT, CDR2 SNEGSKA (reference sequence). V lost 0 bases and J lost 1; bases outside the gene matches: 12. The CDR3 DNA reads as TGCAGTGCTAGAGATTTCCTACTAGCGGGTCGTGAGAACACCGGGGAGCTGTTTTTT. The encoded protein is CSARDFLLAGRENTGELFF.

The rearrangement joins TRBV18 to TRBJ2-1, with D possibly matching TRBD1 (5 bases). The CDR3 totals 15 residues. V was clipped by 3 bases and J by 3 bases, with 12 bases between them. Germline CDR1 is KGHSH and CDR2 is LQKENI. The CDR3 nucleotides are TGTGCCAGCTCACCCTTAGGGGTTTACTACAATGAGCAGTTCTTC. Its translation is CASSPLGVYYNEQFF.

The V and J genes are TRBV10-3 and TRBJ1-5; 7 bases line up with TRBD1. The CDR3 covers 14 residues. V lost 5 bases, J lost 7 bases, and 8 bases stayed unmatched. Germline V gene data show CDR1 as ENHRY and CDR2 as SYGVKD. The CDR3: CAISLGTGDQPQHF. The DNA of the CDR3 is TGTGCCATCAGTCTCGGAACAGGGGACCAGCCCCAGCATTTT.

The genes are TRBV3-1 and TRBJ1-1; the match to TRBD1 covers 7 bases. The CDR3 sequence is 14 residues long. V was clipped by 3 bases and J by 4 bases; unmatched bases: 5. Germline V gives CDR1 LGHDT, CDR2 YNNKEL (reference sequence). In DNA, the CDR3 is TGTGCCAGCAGCCAGTACAGGGGATCCACTGAAGCTTTCTTT. Translated, it gives CASSQYRGSTEAFF.

The genes are TRBV29-1 and TRBJ2-1; 8 bases line up with TRBD1. Trimming took 7 bases from V and 6 from J; bases not matched to a gene: 11. Germline CDR1 and CDR2: SQVTM and ANQGSEA. The CDR3 contains 14 residues. CDR3 sequence reads: CSGWTGLFTNEQFF. The CDR3 DNA sequence: TGCAGCGGCTGGACAGGGCTTTTTACCAATGAGCAGTTCTTC.

The chain links TRBV3-1 to TRBJ2-7, with a possible D match to TRBD2 (6 bases). This CDR3 spans 15 amino acids. Germline V gene sequence: CDR1 LGHDT, CDR2 YNNKEL (reference sequence). V was trimmed by 6 bases and J by 0 bases, leaving 15 bases between them. As DNA, the CDR3 is TGTGCCAGCAGTGGAGGGCCGAAAAGCTCCTACGAGCAGTACTTC. It codes for CASSGGPKSSYEQYF.

This chain links TRBV30 with TRBJ2-7; TRBD1 might be the D (5 bases). Germline values: CDR1 GTSNPN, CDR2 SVGIG (reference sequence). The CDR3 length is 12 residues. The V end was cut by 1 base, the J end by 7 bases, with 11 bases between. The CDR3 here is CAWSARGKEQYF. CDR3 nucleotide sequence: TGTGCCTGGAGTGCTAGGGGTAAAGAGCAGTACTTC.

The V call is TRBV5-1, the J call TRBJ2-1; D possibly uses TRBD1 or TRBD2 (5 bases each). This CDR3 spans 15 amino acids. V lost 0 bases to trimming and J lost 8 bases, with 15 bases between them. Looked up from germline, CDR1 is SGHRS and CDR2 is YFSETQ. The chain's CDR3 is CASSLARAGTDEQFF. In DNA, the CDR3 is TGCGCCAGCAGCTTGGCTCGGGCAGGGACCGATGAGCAGTTCTTC. The full variable domain, with the rest looked up from reference TRBV5-1 and TRBJ2-1, is KAGVTQTPRYLIKTRGQQVTLSCSPISGHRSVSWYQQTPGQGLQFLFEYFSETQRNKGNFPGRFSGRQFSNSRSEMNVSTLELGDSALYLCASSLARAGTDEQFFGPGTRLTVL.

The chain joins TRBV12-3 or TRBV12-4 to TRBJ2-7, with D perhaps assigned TRBD1 or TRBD2 (6 bases each). The CDR3 runs to 14 residues. V was shortened by 5 bases and J by 7 bases, with 18 bases between the two germline ends. The CDR3 loop reads CASSDWGASREQYF. The CDR3 coding sequence is TGTGCCAGCAGTGACTGGGGGGCCTCTAGAGAGCAGTACTTC.

The chain has TRBV30 and TRBJ1-5; maybe TRBD1 (5 bases). Germline V gives CDR1 GTSNPN, CDR2 SVGIG (reference sequence). The CDR3 spans 13 residues. Trimming removed 3 bases from V and 5 bases from J, with 11 bases in between. CDR3 residues: CAWSVGEHQPQHF. DNA for the CDR3: TGTGCCTGGAGCGTAGGGGAACATCAGCCCCAGCATTTT.

CDR3 DNA: TGTGCCAGCAGTTTCGAACAGGGCTTTGGCGGGATATCCACAGATACGCAGTATTTT. Protein product: CASSFEQGFGGISTDTQYF. This chain uses TRBV12-3 or TRBV12-4 with TRBJ2-3; the D call may be TRBD1 or TRBD2 (6 bases each). The CDR3 sequence is 19 residues long. V lost 3 bases to trimming and J lost 2 bases, with 24 bases between them.

The chain joins TRBV12-3 or TRBV12-4 to TRBJ1-5; tentative D call: TRBD1 (5 bases). This CDR3 contains 14 residues. V lost 2 bases, J lost 3 bases, and 8 bases lay in between. The CDR3 region has the DNA TGTGCCAGCAGTTTAAACAGGATCAATCAGCCCCAGCATTTT. It codes for CASSLNRINQPQHF.

The chain carries TRBV27 and TRBJ1-4; no clear D gene. Deletions cut 9 bases from V and 5 bases from J, with 10 bases between. The CDR3 loop spans 12 amino acids. The V gene's germline CDR1 is MNHEY and CDR2 SMNVEV (reference sequence). CDR3 sequence: CASRTRNEKLFF. The CDR3 DNA sequence: TGTGCCAGTCGGACGAGGAATGAAAAACTGTTTTTT.